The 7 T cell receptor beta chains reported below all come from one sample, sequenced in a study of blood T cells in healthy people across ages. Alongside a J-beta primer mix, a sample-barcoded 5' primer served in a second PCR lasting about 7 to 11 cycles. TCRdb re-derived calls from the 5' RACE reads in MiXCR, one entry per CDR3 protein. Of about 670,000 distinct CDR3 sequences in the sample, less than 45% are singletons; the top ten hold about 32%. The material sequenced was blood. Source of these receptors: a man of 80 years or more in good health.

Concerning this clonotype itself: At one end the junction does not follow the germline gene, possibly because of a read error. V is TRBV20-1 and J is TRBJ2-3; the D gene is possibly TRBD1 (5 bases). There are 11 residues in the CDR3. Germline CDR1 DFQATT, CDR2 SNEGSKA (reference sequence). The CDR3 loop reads CSARLTGTQYF. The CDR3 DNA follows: TGCAGTGCTCGCCTCACAGGTACGCAGTATTTT.

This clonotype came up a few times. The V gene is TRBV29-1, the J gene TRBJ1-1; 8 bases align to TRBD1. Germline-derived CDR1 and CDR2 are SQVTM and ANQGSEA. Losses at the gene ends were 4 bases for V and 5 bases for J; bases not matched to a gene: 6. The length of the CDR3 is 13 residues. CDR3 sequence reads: CSVVNRGETEAFF. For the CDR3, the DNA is TGCAGCGTTGTAAACAGGGGGGAAACTGAAGCTTTCTTT.

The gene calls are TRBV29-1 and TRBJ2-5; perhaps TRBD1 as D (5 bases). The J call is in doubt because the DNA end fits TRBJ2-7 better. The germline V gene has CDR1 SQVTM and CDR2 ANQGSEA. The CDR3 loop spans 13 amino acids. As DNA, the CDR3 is TGCAGCGTTGACGTGGGGCCCCGGAACGAGCAGTACTTC. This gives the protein CSVDVGPRNEQYF.

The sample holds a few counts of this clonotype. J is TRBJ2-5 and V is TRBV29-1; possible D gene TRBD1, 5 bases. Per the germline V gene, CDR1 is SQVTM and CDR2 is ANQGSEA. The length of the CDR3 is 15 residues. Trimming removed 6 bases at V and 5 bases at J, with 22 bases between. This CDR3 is CSVPAVGRPRETQYF. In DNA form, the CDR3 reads TGCAGCGTCCCTGCCGTGGGGCGCCCCCGGGAGACCCAGTACTTC.

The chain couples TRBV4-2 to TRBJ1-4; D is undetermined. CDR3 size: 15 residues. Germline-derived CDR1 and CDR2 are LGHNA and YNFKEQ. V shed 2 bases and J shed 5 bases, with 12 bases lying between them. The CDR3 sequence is CASSQPGDANEKLFF. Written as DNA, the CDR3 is TGTGCCAGCAGCCAACCCGGTGACGCAAATGAAAAACTGTTTTTT.

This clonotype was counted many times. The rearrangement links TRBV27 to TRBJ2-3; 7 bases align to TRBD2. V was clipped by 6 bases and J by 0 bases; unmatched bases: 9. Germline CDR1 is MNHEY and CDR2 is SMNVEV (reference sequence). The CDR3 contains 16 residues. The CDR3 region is CASSSLRDYSTDTQYF. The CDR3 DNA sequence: TGTGCCAGCAGCTCCCTTAGGGACTATAGCACAGATACGCAGTATTTT.

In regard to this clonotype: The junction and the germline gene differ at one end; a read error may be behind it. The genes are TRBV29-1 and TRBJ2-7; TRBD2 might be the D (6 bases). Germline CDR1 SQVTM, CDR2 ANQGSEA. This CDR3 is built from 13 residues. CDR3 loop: CSVDGTHSNEQYF. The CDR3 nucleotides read TGCAGCGTTGATGGGACTCACTCCAACGAGCAGTACTTC.